The 27 T cell receptor beta chains presented below share a single source sample, sequenced in a study of shared clonotypes between healthy human individuals. Assay: immunoSEQ multiplex PCR; the TCRdb copy retains only in-frame clones and omits some. The data hold some 1.1 million clones, with 70% to 80% observed a single time. The sequenced sample was memory CD4+ T cells from PBMCs. The subset denotes: CD45RA-negative fraction. The receptors come from a young man in good health. Some clones in this sample may be carry-over from other donors' samples.

This CDR3 reads CASSIISWTAQQAEQYF. The CDR3 DNA follows: TGTGCCAGCTCTATTATATCCTGGACAGCCCAGCAAGCGGAGCAGTACTTC. The chain joins TRBV2 to TRBJ2-7, with D possibly matching TRBD1 (6 bases). Germline CDR1 and CDR2: SNHLY and FYNNEI. This CDR3 spans 17 amino acids. Trimming took 8 bases from V and 7 from J, leaving 30 bases between them. The whole variable domain, remainder taken from reference TRBV2 and TRBJ2-7, is EPEVTQTPSHQVTQMGQEVILRCVPISNHLYFYWYRQILGQKVEFLVSFYNNEISEKSEIFDDQFSVERPDGSNFTLKIRSTKLEDSAMYFCASSIISWTAQQAEQYFGPGTRLTVT.

The chain couples TRBV7-2 to TRBJ1-1; unclear D gene. Germline values: CDR1 SGHTA, CDR2 FQGNSA. The V and J ends lost 3 bases and 5 bases respectively, with 19 bases between them. The CDR3 has 16 residues. CDR3 loop: CASSLVGSGVGTEAFF. CDR3 DNA sequence: TGTGCCAGCAGCTTGGTTGGTTCCGGGGTGGGGACTGAAGCTTTCTTT. Supplemented by reference TRBV7-2 and TRBJ1-1, the full variable domain reads GAGVSQSPSNKVTEKGKDVELRCDPISGHTALYWYRQSLGQGLEFLIYFQGNSAPDKSGLPSDRFSAERTGGSVSTLTIQRTQQEDSAVYLCASSLVGSGVGTEAFFGQGTRLTVV.

The chain joins TRBV30 to TRBJ2-2; D gene ambiguous. The CDR3 runs to 14 residues. V lost 6 bases and J 3 bases, leaving 14 bases between the germline ends. Germline loops: CDR1 GTSNPN, CDR2 SVGIG (reference sequence). The CDR3 nucleotides read TGTGCCTGCCTTGAGGAAAGGTACACCGGGGAGCTGTTTTTT. Its translation is CACLEERYTGELFF. Filled out from reference TRBV30 and TRBJ2-2, the complete variable domain reads SQTIHQWPATLVQPVGSPLSLECTVEGTSNPNLYWYRQAAGRGLQLLFYSVGIGQISSEVPQNLSASRPQDRQFILSSKKLLLSDSGFYLCACLEERYTGELFFGEGSRLTVL.

The chain employs TRBV14 and TRBJ1-2; D unresolved. The V end was cut by 1 base, the J end by 4 bases, with 10 bases between. CDR1 and CDR2 (germline): SGHDN, FVKESK. The length of the CDR3 is 14 residues. In DNA, the CDR3 is TGTGCCAGCAGCCAAGTTTACGGCCTCTATGGCTACACCTTC. This gives the protein CASSQVYGLYGYTF.

The sample holds a few counts of this clone. In the same sample, other DNA sequences code for this CDR3. The chain couples TRBV5-1 to TRBJ2-1; a weak D match, TRBD2 (6 bases). There are 17 residues in the CDR3. V lost 4 bases and J lost 0, with 17 bases in between. Germline lookup yields CDR1 SGHRS and CDR2 YFSETQ. The CDR3 nucleotides are TGCGCCAGCAGCCCCCGGGGAGGTCCTAGCTCCTACAATGAGCAGTTCTTC. This gives the protein CASSPRGGPSSYNEQFF.

This clone was seen a few times. J is TRBJ2-5 and V is TRBV28; D is ambiguous. The J call is doubtful: the DNA matches TRBJ2-7 better. This CDR3 contains 14 residues. Per germline, CDR1 MDHEN and CDR2 SYDVKM. The CDR3 DNA sequence: TGTGCCAGCAGCCTTTCCCCGAGCTCCTACGAGCAGTACTTC. This codes for CASSLSPSSYEQYF.

The chain links TRBV4-1 to TRBJ1-2, with TRBD1 matching 7 bases. Trimming took 1 base from V and 7 from J; bases not matched to a gene: 9. CDR1 and CDR2 (germline): MGHRA, YSYEKL. The CDR3 spans 15 residues. CDR3 sequence: CASSQVVGQPSGYTF. Here the CDR3 DNA reads TGCGCCAGCAGCCAAGTGGTGGGACAGCCGTCTGGCTACACCTTC.

The chain combines TRBV9 with TRBJ2-3; D remains unclear. This CDR3 spans 15 amino acids. The germline CDR1 and CDR2 sequences are SGDLS and YYNGEE. The V gene lost 3 bases and the J gene lost 4 bases, with 15 bases spanning the gap. The CDR3 nucleotides read TGTGCCAGCAGCGGTCGGCGAGAATGGGCAGATACGCAGTATTTT. It yields the protein CASSGRREWADTQYF.

The chain combines TRBV6-1 with TRBJ1-1; D gene unclear. V was clipped by 2 bases and J by 4 bases, with 14 bases between them. The CDR3 has 15 residues. CDR1 MNHNS and CDR2 SASEGT come from the germline V gene. CDR3 amino acids: CASSEWARGSTEAFF. The CDR3 region has the DNA TGTGCCAGCAGTGAATGGGCTCGGGGAAGCACTGAAGCTTTCTTT.

The V gene is TRBV4-1, the J gene TRBJ1-4, with D perhaps TRBD1 (5 bases). Germline CDR1 is MGHRA and CDR2 is YSYEKL. V lost 6 bases to trimming and J lost 7 bases, with 21 bases between them. This CDR3 has 16 residues. In DNA, the CDR3 is TGCGCCAGCAGTCGTTACCAGACAGCCCAGGGTGAAAAACTGTTTTTT. Protein sequence: CASSRYQTAQGEKLFF.

This clone was seen only a few times. V is TRBV18 and J is TRBJ2-7; 14 bases are a match to TRBD2. Germline V CDR1 and CDR2: KGHSH, LQKENI. This CDR3 has 16 residues. The ends lost 0 bases at V and 3 bases at J; junction bases unmatched: 1. The CDR3 protein is CASSPPTSGRGYEQYF. CDR3 nucleotides: TGTGCCAGCTCACCACCGACTAGCGGGAGGGGCTACGAGCAGTACTTC.

The chain combines TRBV5-1 with TRBJ1-4; D is possibly TRBD1 (6 bases). Germline V lookup: CDR1 SGHRS, CDR2 YFSETQ. The CDR3 runs to 14 residues. V lost 2 bases and J lost 7, with 12 bases in between. CDR3 protein: CASSLQGVGEKLFF. In DNA, the CDR3 is TGCGCCAGCAGCTTACAGGGAGTTGGTGAAAAACTGTTTTTT.

With regard to this clone: The same CDR3 can be traced to other DNA sequences in this sample. V and J are TRBV5-1 and TRBJ2-5; no reliable D call. The CDR3 length is 11 residues. Per the germline V gene, CDR1 is SGHRS and CDR2 is YFSETQ. With 4 bases removed from V and 5 bases from J, the gap between germline ends came to 6 bases. CDR3 in amino acids: CASSIGETQYF. The CDR3 bases are TGCGCCAGCAGCATTGGGGAGACCCAGTACTTC. The full variable domain, rest sourced from reference TRBV5-1 and TRBJ2-5, is KAGVTQTPRYLIKTRGQQVTLSCSPISGHRSVSWYQQTPGQGLQFLFEYFSETQRNKGNFPGRFSGRQFSNSRSEMNVSTLELGDSALYLCASSIGETQYFGPGTRLLVL.

V is TRBV7-3 and J is TRBJ2-1, with TRBD1 matching 9 bases. The V and J ends lost 1 base and 10 bases, in that order; junction bases with no gene match: 5. Germline CDR1 reads SGHTA; CDR2 reads FQGTGA. This CDR3 comprises 14 residues. The CDR3 DNA reads TGTGCCAGCAGCTTAATACAGGGGGCGTGGGAGCAGTTCTTC. As protein: CASSLIQGAWEQFF.

This chain connects TRBV28 to TRBJ1-3, with TRBD1 as a possible D gene (6 bases). V lost 4 bases and J lost 0, with 16 bases in between. Per germline, CDR1 MDHEN and CDR2 SYDVKM. CDR3 length equals 17 residues. The CDR3 spells CASSSSGGQYSGNTIYF. CDR3 nucleotide sequence: TGTGCCAGCAGTTCCTCCGGGGGGCAATACTCTGGAAACACCATATATTTT.

The chain recombines TRBV7-2 with TRBJ1-1, with D unresolved. V was shortened by 5 bases and J by 2 bases, with 6 bases between the two germline ends. CDR1 and CDR2 (germline): SGHTA, FQGNSA. The CDR3 length is 12 residues. The CDR3, as DNA: TGTGCCAGCAGCCCTTACAACACTGAAGCTTTCTTT. Protein sequence: CASSPYNTEAFF.

CDR3 loop: CASSLLAGEGDTQYF. The CDR3 nucleotides read TGCGCCAGCAGCTTGCTAGCGGGAGAGGGGGATACGCAGTATTTT. V gene TRBV5-1 combines with J gene TRBJ2-3; TRBD2 matches at 10 bases. This CDR3 region has 15 residues. Trimming at V came to 1 base and at J to 6 bases, leaving 5 bases not matched to a gene. Germline V gene lookup returns CDR1 SGHRS and CDR2 YFSETQ.

This clone was found a few times. J is TRBJ2-7 and V is TRBV29-1; D possibly matches TRBD1 or TRBD2 (5 bases each). CDR1 is SQVTM, CDR2 ANQGSEA, per germline. The CDR3 covers 11 residues. The DNA for the CDR3 is TGCAGTACAGGCCGAGGGGACGAGCAGTACTTC. It translates to CSTGRGDEQYF.

The V call is TRBV6-1, the J call TRBJ2-3; the match to TRBD2 covers 8 bases. Germline V lookup: CDR1 MNHNS, CDR2 SASEGT. The CDR3 loop spans 15 amino acids. V was clipped by 8 bases and J by 3 bases; unmatched bases: 10. In DNA, the CDR3 is TGTGCCAGCTCCCGTACGACTAGCGTAACAGATACGCAGTATTTT. This translates into CASSRTTSVTDTQYF.

This chain connects TRBV11-2 to TRBJ1-2, with a possible D match to TRBD1 (6 bases). The CDR3 sequence is 17 residues long. The germline V and J ends were trimmed by 1 base and 8 bases, with 23 bases remaining between them. Germline V gives CDR1 SGHAT, CDR2 FQNNGV. CDR3 amino acids: CASSLAFRSWDKGGYTF. DNA of the CDR3: TGTGCCAGCAGCTTAGCTTTTAGATCCTGGGACAAGGGGGGCTACACCTTC.

The chain couples TRBV5-5 to TRBJ2-2, with 9 bases aligning to TRBD1. This CDR3 is 15 amino acids long. J was trimmed by 9 bases and V by 5 bases; bases with no gene match: 11. Germline CDR1 is SGHKS and CDR2 is YYEKEE (reference sequence). The CDR3 here is CASSSGQGFNRELFF. The CDR3 region has the DNA TGTGCCAGCAGTTCGGGACAGGGTTTTAACCGGGAGCTGTTTTTT.

This chain links TRBV29-1 with TRBJ1-2; TRBD1 might be the D (5 bases). Trimming pared 4 bases from V and 1 base from J, leaving 13 bases between. The germline CDR1 and CDR2 sequences are SQVTM and ANQGSEA. The CDR3 has 14 amino acids. CDR3 DNA: TGCAGCGTTGCTAAAACCGGACATAACTATGGCTACACCTTC. It encodes CSVAKTGHNYGYTF.

The chain carries TRBV6-5 and TRBJ2-2, with D perhaps TRBD1 or TRBD2 (5 bases each). CDR1 and CDR2 (germline): MNHEY, SVGAGI. Trimming pared 5 bases from V and 6 bases from J, leaving 7 bases between. This CDR3 is built from 12 residues. The CDR3, as DNA: TGTGCCAGCAGTCCGGGACCCGGGGAGCTGTTTTTT. Encoded protein: CASSPGPGELFF.

The genes are TRBV14 and TRBJ2-7, with 9 bases fitting TRBD1. The germline gives CDR1 SGHDN, CDR2 FVKESK. J gave up 5 bases and V 4 bases, and 6 bases lay outside the gene matches. The CDR3 extends over 14 amino acids. The CDR3 sequence is CASSPRDRAHEQYF. In nucleotides, the CDR3 is TGTGCCAGCAGCCCCCGGGACAGGGCCCACGAGCAGTACTTC.

This clone was counted once. This chain uses TRBV29-1 with TRBJ2-1; tentative D call: TRBD2 (5 bases). Germline V gene data show CDR1 as SQVTM and CDR2 as ANQGSEA. Deletions cut 1 base from V and 2 bases from J, with 12 bases between. The CDR3 has 15 amino acids. As DNA, the CDR3 is TGCAGCGTTGAAGGAGGCGGGTTGCCCTACAATGAGCAGTTCTTC. Protein: CSVEGGGLPYNEQFF.

The chain couples TRBV30 to TRBJ1-5, with D hard to call. Germline V CDR1 and CDR2: GTSNPN, SVGIG (reference sequence). CDR3 length: 14 amino acids. Trimming shortened V by 3 bases and J by 4 bases, and 13 bases separated the two germline ends. CDR3 sequence: CAWSAILGNQPQHF. The CDR3 DNA follows: TGTGCCTGGAGCGCTATTTTGGGGAATCAGCCCCAGCATTTT.

The sample holds a few counts of this clone. The V gene is TRBV5-1, the J gene TRBJ2-2, with TRBD2 as a possible D gene (5 bases). The CDR3 is made up of 15 amino acids. Trimming took 4 bases from V and 7 from J, leaving 17 bases between them. Germline V gene data show CDR1 as SGHRS and CDR2 as YFSETQ. The CDR3 is CASSPLTGRDGELFF. The CDR3 DNA reads TGCGCCAGCAGCCCCCTGACTGGTCGGGACGGGGAGCTGTTTTTT.